Given below is one T cell receptor (beta chain) in context. This clone was detected a few times. This receptor's antigen is unknown. No base qualities exist here, and no much larger clone lies one base off it. The cohort comprised hundreds of healthy bone marrow donors. Cohort members were all nominally healthy when sampled, although unrecorded immune exposures were likely present. The donor was CMV seropositive and was included in the group of 300 or so seropositive cohort members. A peripheral blood sample was collected from each donor, and TCR beta sequencing was performed on peripheral blood mononuclear cells. The Qiagen DNeasy Blood Extraction Kit was used to extract genomic DNA from the blood cell samples. Receptor libraries were prepared by the immunoSEQ multiplex PCR assay. A mixture of 60 forward primers for TCR Vbeta segments and 13 reverse primers for TCR Jbeta segments was used in the multiplex PCR. Amplification of the CDR3 region of rearranged TCR beta genes was performed with a multiplex PCR assay on genomic DNA. The amplified TCR beta libraries were sequenced on the Illumina HiSeq System as 87-base-pair reads. The original methods were these. Across the 670 or so repertoires, a later analysis counted approximately 75 million unique TCR beta chains, roughly 11 million of which were shared by at least two donors. To remove PCR and sequencing errors, raw reads were error-corrected and collapsed into unique sequences using a nearest-neighbor algorithm that merged closely related sequences. To assign V, D and J gene segments, CDR3 sequences were aligned to IMGT reference sequences. Each retained sequence needed at least a six-nucleotide match to both a V gene segment and a J gene segment. Rearrangements were called productive when the CDR3 lacked stop codons and stayed in frame with V and J; all others were non-productive. Following IMGT convention, CDR3 was defined as the stretch from the second conserved V-encoded cysteine up to the conserved J-encoded phenylalanine. The earlier analysis of fewer than 700 of the donors excluded sequences that lacked an unambiguous match to a single V gene segment. An earlier analysis of some 500 of the donors classified V segments as functional when productive rearrangements were above 56.7% and as segregating when the standard deviation between donors was above 5%. A statistical classification framework was built for diagnosing cytomegalovirus status from the catalog of TCR beta chain sequences. In a later analysis, V and J genes were assigned by comparing TCR nucleotide sequences against IMGT/GENE-DB human TR gene sequences. Using the TCRdist pipeline, a later analysis assigned CDR3 sequences along with most-parsimonious VDJ recombination scenarios. In a later analysis, each TCR beta chain was defined by its CDR3 amino acid sequence together with its V-gene family, and reads lacking a unique V-gene family were excluded. In a later analysis, nearly 600 highly shared, low-generation-probability nucleotide sequences were removed to address suspected cross-contamination and a sequencing artifact. A later analysis calculated a clonal expansion index for each public chain from normalized within-repertoire ranks of inferred template counts. In a later analysis, generation probabilities were computed using a VDJ recombination model fitted to out-of-frame rearrangements, and the results were checked against IGoR. Hypergeometric tests were used in a later analysis to score TCR-TCR, TCR-HLA and TCR-CMV co-occurrence, with a repertoire-size bias correction applied to the TCR pairs. A later analysis estimated false discovery rates by permuting HLA or CMV assignments 20 times. A later analysis grouped co-occurring TCRs with DBSCAN, adding TCRdist sequence similarity when clustering within HLA-allele-positive subsets. Repertoires with fewer than 30,000 or more than 120,000 public chains were left out of co-occurrence clustering, as were five repertoires with anomalous nucleotide sharing. The immuneACCESS repertoire file appears here via TCRdb, limited to in-frame rearrangements. These files lack a portion of the clones; in checked studies, under half of the deficit traces to unresolved V genes, and the cause of the others is not known. Clonal size and the V and J genes are those of that table, whereas D and trimming came from the DNA. The table for this sample lists 90,000 to 150,000 clones; over 60% of them were counted only once. The ten largest clones represent approximately 8.2% of the sample.

Trimming accounts for 2 bases at V and 5 bases at J, while the number of junction bases matched to no gene is 7. Including cysteine and phenylalanine, the CDR3 has 15 amino acids. Kept here is only the CDR3 DNA, which spans 45 bases and is read in frame from base 1. CDR1 and CDR2, looked up from the germline V gene, are SGHRS and YFSETQ. The data originate from a study of cytomegalovirus exposure and HLA in healthy donors (dated by TCRdb to the late 2010s). Context from the whole study: An earlier analysis of some 620 of the donors reported approximately 260 Gb of sequence data and 90 million to 120 million unique TCR beta sequences obtained from around 180 million T cells. In an earlier analysis of roughly 580 of the donors, high-throughput TCR beta sequencing was used to judge whether each TCR beta V gene segment behaved as functional or pseudogenic. All discovery cohort repertoires had been generated using a single sequencing platform. HLA typing covered class I and class II loci at four-digit resolution. The study combined high-throughput TCR immunosequencing, statistical association of individual TCRs with disease status, and machine learning to predict cytomegalovirus infection status. Genome-wide SNP genotypes for about 55% of the 666 donors were used in a later genetic analysis, which treated that subset as a discovery cohort. Among the roughly 390 genotyped donors, around 81% belonged to the genetic ancestry cluster associated with self-reported Caucasian donors. Besides the first cohort of around 700 subjects, a separate validation cohort made up of roughly 130 different subjects was used. Across 300 to 500 genotyped donors of the cohort, an average of about 240,000 unique TCR beta nucleotide sequences per donor were sequenced, and around 19% of those sequences were non-productive. Rather than drawing on any new phenotypic data, the later analysis identified candidate immune exposures from TCR beta sequences and the way those sequences occurred across donors. A later analysis re-analyzed previously published TCR beta repertoires from 660 or so donors and added high-resolution HLA genotyping to study TCR occurrence patterns. About five DR-DQ haplotypes were treated as single units for association and clustering because of strong linkage in the cohort. Typing coverage differed by locus: A, B, C, DRB1 and DQB1 were typed in roughly 620-630 donors, DQA1 in roughly 500, DPA1 in nearly 610, and DPB1 in around 440. Roughly 300 gigabases of sequencing data and approximately 84 million unique TCR sequences were included in an early release covering 550 to 650 HLA-typed donors. Alongside the repertoire data, information on donor age, sex, ethnicity and CMV serostatus was compiled. The study profiled the T cell repertoires of fewer than 850 subjects by immunosequencing and related them to cytomegalovirus serostatus. The study aimed to test whether cataloging public T cell receptors could reveal signatures of past pathogen exposure. General conclusions and limits of the study: Because counts were too low, about 18 rarely observed V segments, including chromosome 9 orphons, were excluded from the earlier analysis of around 590 of the donors. A total of roughly 160 TCR beta chains were listed by the study as associated with cytomegalovirus. A cluster of highly shared sequence variants was judged likely to be a technical artifact of the sequencing pipeline. In a later analysis, HLA-associated TCR beta chains showed more clonal expansion and lower generation probabilities than non-associated chains that were equally common. The classifier was reported to diagnose cytomegalovirus status with high specificity and sensitivity in both the original cohort and the validation cohort. This cohort had only TCR beta chains sequenced, and the lack of alpha or paired-chain data limited which features could be detected. While some public TCRs were present in many individuals, most TCR sequences turned up only very rarely across donors. Some IMGT-functional V segments, including TRBV6-2 and TRBV6-3, could not be told apart with the 87-base-pair reads, so those segments were excluded. A later genetic analysis reported fewer N-insertions in productive TCRs among donors in an Asian-associated ancestry cluster than the approximately 670-donor mean. A later genetic analysis associated a missense DCLRE1C variant with V-gene and J-gene trimming of TCR beta chains, and an independent cohort replicated the association. In a later analysis, some 17,000 TCR beta sequences were associated with specific HLA alleles at a false discovery rate of 0.05. A later analysis found that most CMV-associated TCR beta chains appeared HLA-restricted, with HLA associations seemingly driven largely by CMV exposure. When HLA alleles, especially DR and DQ, strongly co-occurred, attributing TCR associations to individual alleles was difficult. In vitro tests confirmed that a few of the cytomegalovirus-associated TCR beta chains recognize cytomegalovirus antigens. Because HLA typing was missing for some donors at each locus, association tests included only the typed subset. A further reported finding was that TCR beta sequences accurately predicted the HLA-A and HLA-B alleles for most subjects in the first cohort. In an earlier analysis of some 540 of the donors, most TCR beta V segments appeared in productive rearrangements about 87% or about 30% of the time, broadly matching IMGT annotations. For the cohort, immune exposure information was limited to CMV serostatus. Linkage disequilibrium might explain the correlated functional status among segregating V segments, but an unknown experimental factor could not be excluded. In a later analysis, TCR association rates were found to vary across HLA loci, with the most associated TCRs seen for DRB1 alleles and the fewest for HLA-C alleles. Presence/absence analyses assumed roughly uniform sequencing depth across donors, an assumption that may not hold. In a later analysis, several top co-occurrence clusters were reported to appear linked to parvovirus B19, influenza, CMV and Epstein-Barr virus. The authors suggested that the approach could potentially be generalized to other disease states and immunological phenotypes.

The sample taken for sequencing was PBMCs. The receptor's source is a woman in her thirties or forties in good health and CMV-seropositive. The chain employs TRBV5-1 and TRBJ2-5; 9 nucleotides in the junction match TRBD2. CDR3 region: CASSFGGGAEETQYF. The DNA reads TGCGCCAGCAGCTTTGGCGGGGGGGCAGAGGAGACCCAGTACTTC.